What follows are 10 T cell receptor beta chains derived from one specimen sequenced in a study of shared clonotypes between healthy human individuals. Libraries were prepared by immunoSEQ multiplex PCR; TCRdb keeps only in-frame clonotypes and omits some of them. The sample has around 2,100,000 clones, 85% to 95% seen once. Terminally differentiated effector memory CD45RA+ cells were excluded by CCR7 positive selection of CD45RO-negative cells. The sequenced material came from naive CD8+ T cells sorted from blood. These receptors originate from a man aged 18 to 29 in good health.

The chain links TRBV7-2 to TRBJ2-3; 7 positions agree with TRBD1. There are 17 residues in the CDR3. V shed 3 bases and J 0 bases; nucleotides not matched to a gene: 9. The germline CDR1 and CDR2 sequences are SGHTA and FQGNSA. The DNA of the CDR3 is TGTGCCAGCAGCTTGGAGACAGGGTGGAAAAGCACAGATACGCAGTATTTT. Encoded protein: CASSLETGWKSTDTQYF.

The V call is TRBV30, the J call TRBJ1-1; D uncertain. Germline V lookup: CDR1 GTSNPN, CDR2 SVGIG (reference sequence). There are 13 residues in the CDR3. Trimming stripped 5 bases from V and 3 bases from J, with 13 bases between. The CDR3 here is CAWAPEGYTEAFF. The CDR3 region has the DNA TGTGCCTGGGCCCCTGAGGGATACACTGAAGCTTTCTTT.

Only one count was recorded for this clone. The chain carries TRBV6-6 and TRBJ1-1; D is ambiguous. Trimming pared 6 bases from V and 0 bases from J, leaving 8 bases between. Germline lookup yields CDR1 MNHNY and CDR2 SVGAGI (reference sequence). The CDR3 totals 13 residues. The CDR3 DNA reads TGTGCCAGCAGACCCAGTGTGAACACTGAAGCTTTCTTT. Protein product: CASRPSVNTEAFF.

The V call is TRBV11-2, the J call TRBJ1-6; no clear D. Trimming left V 1 base short and J 6 bases short, with 10 bases between. Germline V gene lookup returns CDR1 SGHAT and CDR2 FQNNGV. The CDR3 consists of 15 residues. CDR3 sequence: CASSLVGEPNSPLHF. The CDR3 coding sequence is TGTGCCAGCAGCTTAGTTGGAGAACCTAATTCACCCCTCCACTTT.

This sequence joins TRBV4-3 and TRBJ1-2; TRBD1 aligns across 7 bases. J gave up 4 bases and V 0 bases, and 5 bases lay outside the gene matches. The CDR3 covers 15 residues. The germline V gene encodes CDR1 LGHNA and CDR2 YSLEER. DNA for the CDR3: TGCGCCAGCAGCCAAGATCAGACAGGGACCTATGGCTACACCTTC. Amino acids: CASSQDQTGTYGYTF.

V is TRBV15 and J is TRBJ1-1; D gene ambiguous. The germline V gene has CDR1 LNHNV and CDR2 YYDKDF (reference sequence). Between the trimmed V and J ends, which lost 1 base and 5 bases, there was a span of 14 bases. The CDR3 length is 15 residues. CDR3 in amino acids: CATSRGSGRETEAFF. In DNA, the CDR3 is TGTGCCACCAGCAGAGGGTCTGGTCGGGAAACTGAAGCTTTCTTT.

V usage is TRBV30 and J usage is TRBJ1-5, with 8 bases fitting TRBD1. The V gene's germline CDR1 is GTSNPN and CDR2 SVGIG (reference sequence). J lost 3 bases, V lost 3 bases, and 7 bases had no gene match. CDR3 length equals 15 residues. The CDR3: CAWSGGQGFNQPQHF. The CDR3 region has the DNA TGTGCCTGGAGCGGAGGACAGGGTTTCAATCAGCCCCAGCATTTT.

This clone was found once. V is TRBV6-5 and J is TRBJ2-3; D is undetermined. Germline CDR1 is MNHEY and CDR2 is SVGAGI. Trimming removed 8 bases at V and 0 bases at J, with 12 bases between. The CDR3 has 14 residues. CDR3 DNA: TGTGCCAGCTACCACACGACTAGCACAGATACGCAGTATTTT. The encoded protein is CASYHTTSTDTQYF.

The rearrangement joins TRBV23-1 to TRBJ1-6, with D unresolved. Being an ORF, TRBV23-1 has a function that is uncertain. The CDR3 is 16 amino acids. Trimming took off 4 bases at V and 0 bases at J, with 10 bases between the two ends. As DNA, the CDR3 is TGCGCCAGCAGTCTGAAGTCGAGCTCCTATAATTCACCCCTCCACTTT. Protein sequence: CASSLKSSSYNSPLHF.

This sequence joins TRBV7-6 and TRBJ1-1, with D hard to call. The V gene lost 1 base and the J gene lost 1 base, with 13 bases spanning the gap. This CDR3 is built from 16 residues. Germline-derived CDR1 and CDR2 are SGHVS and FNYEAQ. The CDR3 sequence is CASSLVQGVGNTEAFF. The CDR3 DNA sequence: TGTGCCAGCAGCTTAGTCCAAGGTGTGGGGAACACTGAAGCTTTCTTT.